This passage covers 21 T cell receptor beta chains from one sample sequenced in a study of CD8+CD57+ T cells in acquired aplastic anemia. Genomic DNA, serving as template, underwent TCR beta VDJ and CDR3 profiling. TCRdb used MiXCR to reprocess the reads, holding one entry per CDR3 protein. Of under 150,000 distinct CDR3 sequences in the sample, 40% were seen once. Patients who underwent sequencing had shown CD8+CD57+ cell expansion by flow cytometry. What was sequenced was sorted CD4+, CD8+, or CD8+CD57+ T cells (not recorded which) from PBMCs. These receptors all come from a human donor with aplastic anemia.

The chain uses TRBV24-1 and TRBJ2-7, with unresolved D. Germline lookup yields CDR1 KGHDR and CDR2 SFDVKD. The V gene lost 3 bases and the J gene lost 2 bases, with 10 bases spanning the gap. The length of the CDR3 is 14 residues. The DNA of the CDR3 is TGTGCCACCAGTGATCCTGGAAGACCCTACGAGCAGTACTTC. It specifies CATSDPGRPYEQYF.

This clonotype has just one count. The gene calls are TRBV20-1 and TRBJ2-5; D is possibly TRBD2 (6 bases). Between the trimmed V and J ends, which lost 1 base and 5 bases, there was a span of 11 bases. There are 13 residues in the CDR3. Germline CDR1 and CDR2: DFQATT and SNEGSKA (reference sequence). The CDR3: CSARGEGRETQYF. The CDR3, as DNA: TGCAGTGCTAGAGGAGAGGGGAGGGAGACCCAGTACTTC.

The CDR3 region has the DNA TGTGCCAGCAGGGCCGGACAGGGGAGGAATGAGCAGTTCTTC. Its protein is CASRAGQGRNEQFF. This rearrangement joins TRBV2 to TRBJ2-1, with 9 bases fitting TRBD1. This CDR3 region has 14 residues. The junction had 7 bases not matched to a gene; V was cut back by 6 bases and J by 7 bases. CDR1 is SNHLY, CDR2 FYNNEI, per germline.

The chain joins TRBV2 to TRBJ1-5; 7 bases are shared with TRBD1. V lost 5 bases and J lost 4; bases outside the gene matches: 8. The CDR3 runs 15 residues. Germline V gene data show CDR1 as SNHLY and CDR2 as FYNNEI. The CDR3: CASSLTGTSNQPQHF. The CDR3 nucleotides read TGTGCCAGCAGTCTGACAGGGACGTCGAATCAGCCCCAGCATTTT.

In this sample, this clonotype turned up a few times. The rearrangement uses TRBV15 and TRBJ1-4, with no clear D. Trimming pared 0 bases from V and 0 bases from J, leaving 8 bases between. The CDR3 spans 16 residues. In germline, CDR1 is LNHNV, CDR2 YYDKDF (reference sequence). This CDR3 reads CATSREPPATNEKLFF. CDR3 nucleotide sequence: TGTGCCACCAGCAGAGAGCCCCCGGCAACTAATGAAAAACTGTTTTTT.

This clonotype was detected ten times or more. The CDR3 nucleotides are TGCAGTGCCTCTTTGGGAGTTAACTATGGCTACACCTTC. Translated: CSASLGVNYGYTF. The chain is built from TRBV20-1 and TRBJ1-2; no definite D call. The germline V gene encodes CDR1 DFQATT and CDR2 SNEGSKA (reference sequence). The CDR3 totals 13 residues. V gave up 6 bases and J gave up 1 base, with 12 bases separating them.

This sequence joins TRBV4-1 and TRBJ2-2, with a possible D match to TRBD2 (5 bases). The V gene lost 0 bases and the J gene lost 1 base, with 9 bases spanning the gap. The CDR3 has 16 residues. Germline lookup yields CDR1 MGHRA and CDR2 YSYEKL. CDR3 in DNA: TGCGCCAGCAGCCAAGAAATTGCGGGGAACACCGGGGAGCTGTTTTTT. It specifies CASSQEIAGNTGELFF.

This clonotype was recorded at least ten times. CDR3 bases: TGTGCCAGCGACGTACAGGGAGTGGAGACCCAGTACTTC. Its protein is CASDVQGVETQYF. V is TRBV6-1 and J is TRBJ2-5; TRBD1 is a possible D gene (6 bases). This CDR3 region has 13 residues. The ends were cut back, 8 bases at V and 5 bases at J, with 15 bases in the middle. Germline V gene lookup returns CDR1 MNHNS and CDR2 SASEGT.

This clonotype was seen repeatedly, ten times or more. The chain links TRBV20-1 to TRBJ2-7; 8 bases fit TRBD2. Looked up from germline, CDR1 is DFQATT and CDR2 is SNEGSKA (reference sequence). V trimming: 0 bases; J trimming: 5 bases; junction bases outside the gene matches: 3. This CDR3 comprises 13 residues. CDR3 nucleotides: TGCAGTGCTAGAGAGGCCGGGAGGGACGAGCAGTACTTC. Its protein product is CSAREAGRDEQYF.

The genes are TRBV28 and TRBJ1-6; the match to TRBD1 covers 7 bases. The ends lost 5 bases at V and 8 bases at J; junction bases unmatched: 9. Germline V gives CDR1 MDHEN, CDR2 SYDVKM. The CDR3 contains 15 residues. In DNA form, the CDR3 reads TGTGCCAGCAGTGAGAGCGGGACAGCCGATTCACCCCTCCACTTT. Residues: CASSESGTADSPLHF. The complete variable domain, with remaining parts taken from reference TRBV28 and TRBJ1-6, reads DVKVTQSSRYLVKRTGEKVFLECVQDMDHENMFWYRQDPGLGLRLIYFSYDVKMKEKGDIPEGYSVSREKKERFSLILESASTNQTSMYLCASSESGTADSPLHFGNGTRLTVT.

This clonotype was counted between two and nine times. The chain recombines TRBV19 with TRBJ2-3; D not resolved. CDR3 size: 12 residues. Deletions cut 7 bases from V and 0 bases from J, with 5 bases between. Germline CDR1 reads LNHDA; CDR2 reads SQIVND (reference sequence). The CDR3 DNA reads TGTGCCAGTACTGGAAGCACAGATACGCAGTATTTT. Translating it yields CASTGSTDTQYF.

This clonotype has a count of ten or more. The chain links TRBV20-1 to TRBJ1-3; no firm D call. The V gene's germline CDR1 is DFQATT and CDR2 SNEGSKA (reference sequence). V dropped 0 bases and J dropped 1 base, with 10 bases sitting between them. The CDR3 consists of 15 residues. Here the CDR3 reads CSARDVRLSGNTIYF. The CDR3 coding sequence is TGCAGTGCTAGAGATGTCAGACTTTCTGGAAACACCATATATTTT.

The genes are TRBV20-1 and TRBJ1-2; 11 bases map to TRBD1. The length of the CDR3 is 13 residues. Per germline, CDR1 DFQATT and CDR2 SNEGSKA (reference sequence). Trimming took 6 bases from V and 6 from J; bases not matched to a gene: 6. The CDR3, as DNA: TGCAGTGCCCCGGACAGGGGGCGAGATGGCTACACCTTC. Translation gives CSAPDRGRDGYTF.

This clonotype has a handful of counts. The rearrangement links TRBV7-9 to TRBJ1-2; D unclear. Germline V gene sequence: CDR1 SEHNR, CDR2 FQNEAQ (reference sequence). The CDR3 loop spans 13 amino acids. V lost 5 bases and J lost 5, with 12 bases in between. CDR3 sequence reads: CASSPEVAYGYTF. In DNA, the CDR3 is TGTGCCAGCAGCCCCGAGGTCGCATATGGCTACACCTTC.

CDR3 residues: CSAPRQGAVGGYTF. Here the CDR3 DNA reads TGCAGTGCCCCGAGACAGGGGGCTGTTGGGGGCTACACCTTC. The chain has TRBV20-1 and TRBJ1-2; 10 positions agree with TRBD1. The CDR3 consists of 14 residues. Trimming removed 6 bases from V and 8 bases from J; junction bases left unmatched: 12. The germline CDR1 and CDR2 sequences are DFQATT and SNEGSKA (reference sequence).

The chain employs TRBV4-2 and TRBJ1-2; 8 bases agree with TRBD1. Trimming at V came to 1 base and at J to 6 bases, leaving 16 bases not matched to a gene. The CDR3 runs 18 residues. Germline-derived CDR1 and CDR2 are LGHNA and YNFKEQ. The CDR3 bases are TGTGCCAGCAGCCAAGCTCCTGGGCAGGGGGCGGGATCTCATGGCTACACCTTC. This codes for CASSQAPGQGAGSHGYTF.

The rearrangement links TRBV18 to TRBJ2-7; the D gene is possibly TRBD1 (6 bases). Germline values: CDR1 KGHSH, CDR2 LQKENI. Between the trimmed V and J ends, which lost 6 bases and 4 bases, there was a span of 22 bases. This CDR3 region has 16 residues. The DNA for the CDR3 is TGTGCCAGCTCCCTAAACCAGGGGACACCGGGGTACGAGCAGTACTTC. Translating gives CASSLNQGTPGYEQYF. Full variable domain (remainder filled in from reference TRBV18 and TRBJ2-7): NAGVMQNPRHLVRRRGQEARLRCSPMKGHSHVYWYRQLPEEGLKFMVYLQKENIIDESGMPKERFSAEFPKEGPSILRIQQVVRGDSAAYFCASSLNQGTPGYEQYFGPGTRLTVT.

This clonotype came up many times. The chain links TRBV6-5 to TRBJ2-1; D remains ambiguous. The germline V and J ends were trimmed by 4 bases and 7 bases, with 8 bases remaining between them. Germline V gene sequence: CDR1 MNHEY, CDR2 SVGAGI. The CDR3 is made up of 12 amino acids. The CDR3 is CASSWKGNEQFF. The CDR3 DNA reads TGTGCCAGCAGTTGGAAGGGAAATGAGCAGTTCTTC.

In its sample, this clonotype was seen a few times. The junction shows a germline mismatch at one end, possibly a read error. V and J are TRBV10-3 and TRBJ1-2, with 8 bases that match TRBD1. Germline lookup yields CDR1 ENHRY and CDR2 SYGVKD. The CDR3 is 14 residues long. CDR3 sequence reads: CASTTPTGGYGYTF. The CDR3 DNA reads TGCGCCAGCACAACCCCAACAGGGGGCTATGGCTACACCTTC.

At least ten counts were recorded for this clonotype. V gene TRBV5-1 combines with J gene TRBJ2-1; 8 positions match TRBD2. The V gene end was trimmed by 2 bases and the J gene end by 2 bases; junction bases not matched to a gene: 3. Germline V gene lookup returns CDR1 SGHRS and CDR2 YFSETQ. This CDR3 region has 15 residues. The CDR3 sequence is CASSLAGATYNEQFF. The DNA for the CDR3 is TGCGCCAGCAGCTTAGCGGGGGCCACCTACAATGAGCAGTTCTTC.

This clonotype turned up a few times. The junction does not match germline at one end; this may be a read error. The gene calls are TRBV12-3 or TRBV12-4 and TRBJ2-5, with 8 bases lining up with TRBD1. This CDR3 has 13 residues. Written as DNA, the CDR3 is TGTGTCAGCAGTCCAGACAGGGGCGAGACCCAGTACTTC. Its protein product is CVSSPDRGETQYF.